This T cell receptor (beta chain) was found in a study of spatial heterogeneity in lung cancer. Study overall: Detected sequences consistently included more beta-chain ones than alpha-chain ones. Raw reads contained each unique TCR and UMI combination more than ten times on average. Study-wide results and limits: Higher tumor mutation counts went along with higher counts of expanded intratumoral alpha and beta TCRs. Counts for ubiquitous and regional expanded TCRs went along with ubiquitous and regional nonsynonymous mutations, respectively.

The V end was cut by 2 bases, the J end by 4 bases, with 8 bases between. The CDR3 sequence is 13 residues long. Germline V gives CDR1 LGHDT, CDR2 YNNKEL (reference sequence). The sample's time point: sample taken at primary tumor resection. 72 TRACERx patients with early, untreated non-small cell lung cancer donated samples. TCRdb independently ran MiXCR on the 5' RACE reads; one entry per CDR3 protein. The sample lists about 7,900 distinct CDR3 sequences; roughly 7% were seen once. This clonotype showed up many times. Its cognate antigen is unknown. With the library built for alpha chains, this beta chain is off target and its frequency is not meaningful.

The V call is TRBV3-1, the J call TRBJ1-2, with D unclear. This TCR was sampled from a female donor with early-stage non-small cell lung cancer. The material sequenced was lung tumor tissue, taken at surgery. CDR3: CASSQSGPYGYTF. The CDR3, as DNA: TGTGCCAGCAGCCAATCAGGACCCTATGGCTACACCTTC.